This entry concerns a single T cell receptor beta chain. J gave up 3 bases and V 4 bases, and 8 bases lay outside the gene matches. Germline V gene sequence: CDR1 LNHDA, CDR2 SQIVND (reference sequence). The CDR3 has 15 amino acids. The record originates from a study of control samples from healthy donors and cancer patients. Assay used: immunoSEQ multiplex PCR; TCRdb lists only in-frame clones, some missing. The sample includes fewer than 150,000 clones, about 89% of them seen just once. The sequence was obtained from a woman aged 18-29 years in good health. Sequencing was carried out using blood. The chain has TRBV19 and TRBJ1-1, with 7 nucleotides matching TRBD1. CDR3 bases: TGTGCCAGTAGTACCTCCGGGACAGCATACACTGAAGCTTTCTTT. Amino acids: CASSTSGTAYTEAFF.